This is a list of T cell receptor beta chains from one sample in a study of blood T cell repertoires in COVID-19. Libraries were prepared by immunoSEQ multiplex PCR; TCRdb keeps only in-frame clonotypes and omits some of them. The sample has 30,000 or so clones; roughly four fifths are singletons. Sequences were obtained from peripheral blood. All receptors come from a man aged 80 or over with active or convalescent COVID-19. The CDR3 runs from the conserved cysteine through the conserved F or W. A D gene is named only where the DNA matches it firmly. Size tells how often a clone was seen (once, few, many) or the class of an expanded clone, and some rows leave it out.

d_call j_call clone_size v_call cdr3_aa cdr3_nt
TRBD1 TRBJ1-6 once TRBV5-1 CASSLGGQGALLHF TGCGCCAGCAGCTTGGGGGGACAGGGGGCTCTCCTCCACTTT
NA TRBJ2-1 NA TRBV6-6 CASSRRLEGWQFF TGTGCCAGCAGTCGTCGACTAGAGGGGTGGCAGTTCTTC
TRBD2 TRBJ2-1 NA TRBV27 CASSTLGTTAYNEQFF TGTGCCAGCAGCACTCTAGGGACTACAGCCTACAATGAGCAGTTCTTC
TRBD1 TRBJ2-3 NA TRBV6-5 CASSFGQGDTQYF TGTGCCAGCAGTTTCGGACAGGGAGATACGCAGTATTTT
TRBD1 TRBJ2-7 NA TRBV11-2 CASSRQRDSHEQYF TGTGCCAGCAGCCGCCAGAGGGACAGCCACGAGCAGTACTTC
TRBD2 TRBJ2-3 few TRBV10-3 CAISESGGTSGRNTQYF TGTGCCATCAGTGAGTCGGGTGGGACTAGCGGGAGAAATACGCAGTATTTT
NA TRBJ2-6 NA TRBV7-2 CASSPWTFSGANVLTF TGTGCCAGCAGCCCATGGACTTTTTCTGGGGCCAACGTCCTGACTTTC
NA TRBJ2-3 NA TRBV24-1 CATSDPGHSTDTQYF TGTGCCACCAGTGATCCGGGACATTCCACAGATACGCAGTATTTT
NA TRBJ1-5 NA TRBV7-9 CASSLGQNQPQHF TGTGCCAGCAGCTTAGGTCAGAATCAGCCCCAGCATTTT
TRBD1 TRBJ2-1 NA TRBV18 CASSPRVDRDNEQFF TGTGCCAGCTCACCCCGGGTGGACAGGGACAATGAGCAGTTCTTC
TRBD1 TRBJ1-1 once TRBV29-1 CSVRDSVSREAFF TGCAGCGTTCGGGACAGTGTTTCTCGTGAAGCTTTCTTT
NA TRBJ1-2 NA TRBV27 CASSFRVYYGYTF TGTGCTAGCAGTTTTCGGGTTTACTATGGCTACACCTTC
TRBD2 TRBJ2-2 NA TRBV27 CASSASGRATGELFF TGTGCCAGCAGTGCTAGCGGGAGGGCCACCGGGGAGCTGTTTTTT
NA TRBJ2-3 NA TRBV11-3 CASREGGDIFF TGTGCCAGCAGGGAGGGGGGGGACATATTTTTT
TRBD1 TRBJ1-2 once TRBV3-1/TRBV3-2 CASSLIGTGYGYTF TGTGCCAGCAGCCTGATAGGGACAGGGTATGGCTACACCTTC
NA TRBJ2-1 NA TRBV2 CASSEDGRRYEQFF TGTGCCAGCAGTGAAGATGGGAGAAGGTATGAGCAGTTCTTC
TRBD2 TRBJ2-1 NA TRBV6-4 CASSVTSGRAQNEQFF TGTGCCAGCAGTGTAACTAGCGGGAGGGCCCAAAATGAGCAGTTCTTC
NA TRBJ1-1 NA TRBV28 CASSPHRANTEAFF TGTGCCAGCAGTCCCCACAGGGCGAACACTGAAGCTTTCTTT
TRBD2 TRBJ2-1 NA TRBV14 CASSHSGLAVSYNEQFF TGTGCCAGCAGCCACTCGGGACTAGCGGTTTCCTACAATGAGCAGTTCTTC
NA TRBJ2-1 NA TRBV5-6 CASSLEPSSYNEQFF TGTGCCAGCAGCTTGGAACCTAGCTCCTACAATGAGCAGTTCTTC
NA TRBJ2-1 NA TRBV11-2 CASSFSREMGNEQFF TGTGCCAGCAGCTTCTCCAGGGAAATGGGGAATGAGCAGTTCTTC
NA TRBJ2-7 once TRBV6-5 CASSQTSLQYF TGTGCCAGCAGTCAAACTAGTCTGCAGTACTTC
NA TRBJ1-1 NA TRBV3-1/TRBV3-2 CASSQVQGPQGAGTEAFF TGTGCCAGCAGCCAAGTACAGGGTCCACAAGGGGCAGGAACTGAAGCTTTCTTT
NA TRBJ2-2 NA TRBV24-1 CATRSPGENTGELFF TGTGCCACCCGCTCGCCGGGAGAGAACACCGGGGAGCTGTTTTTT
NA TRBJ1-1 NA TRBV27 CASSLALGLSQAFF TGTGCCAGCAGTTTAGCCCTCGGACTGTCGCAAGCTTTCTTT
TRBD1 TRBJ2-2 NA TRBV5-4 CASSLSGQGRGGELFF TGTGCCAGCAGCTTATCGGGACAGGGGAGAGGCGGGGAGCTGTTTTTT
NA TRBJ2-7 NA TRBV20-1 CSASVHSYEQYF TGCAGTGCTAGTGTTCACTCCTACGAGCAGTACTTC
NA TRBJ2-5 NA TRBV18 CASSQGVETQYF TGTGCCAGCTCACAAGGGGTAGAGACCCAGTACTTC
NA TRBJ1-5 NA TRBV24-1 CATSTGTRPQHF TGTGCCACCAGTACCGGGACTAGGCCCCAGCATTTT
TRBD1 TRBJ2-3 NA TRBV5-8 CASSTGTAKLDTQYF TGTGCCAGCAGCACCGGGACAGCAAAACTCGATACGCAGTATTTT
NA TRBJ2-7 NA TRBV11-2 CASSLVQANREQYF TGTGCCAGCAGCTTAGTTCAGGCGAACAGGGAGCAGTACTTC
NA TRBJ1-3 NA TRBV3-1/TRBV3-2 CASSQTVLSGNTIYF TGTGCCAGCAGCCAAACGGTTCTCTCTGGAAACACCATATATTTT
NA TRBJ2-3 NA TRBV19 CASRKERGTDTQYF TGTGCCAGTAGAAAAGAGAGGGGGACAGATACGCAGTATTTT
TRBD1 TRBJ2-3 NA TRBV5-1 CASSTGTGAGTDTQYF TGCGCCAGCAGCACTGGGACAGGGGCGGGCACAGATACGCAGTATTTT
TRBD2 TRBJ2-5 NA TRBV4-2 CASSQDLMAGGPVKETQYF TGTGCCAGCAGCCAAGATCTGATGGCGGGAGGGCCGGTAAAAGAGACCCAGTACTTC
TRBD2 TRBJ2-7 NA TRBV28 CASSTGGESYEQYF TGTGCCAGCAGTACGGGAGGCGAGTCCTACGAGCAGTACTTC
TRBD1 TRBJ2-5 NA TRBV30 CAWGTGNQETQYF TGTGCCTGGGGGACAGGGAATCAAGAGACCCAGTACTTC
TRBD1 TRBJ2-2 NA TRBV9 CASSVYRGPNTGELFF TGTGCCAGCAGCGTTTACAGGGGGCCGAACACCGGGGAGCTGTTTTTT